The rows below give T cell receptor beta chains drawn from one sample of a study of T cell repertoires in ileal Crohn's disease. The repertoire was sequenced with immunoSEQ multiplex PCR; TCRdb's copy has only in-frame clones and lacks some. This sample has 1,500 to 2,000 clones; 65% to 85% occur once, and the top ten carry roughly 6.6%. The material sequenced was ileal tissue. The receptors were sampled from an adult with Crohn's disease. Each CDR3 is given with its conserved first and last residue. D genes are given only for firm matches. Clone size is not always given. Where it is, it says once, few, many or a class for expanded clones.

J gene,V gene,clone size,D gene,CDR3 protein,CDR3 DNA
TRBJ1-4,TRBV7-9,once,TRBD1,CASSGQGLNEKLFF,TGTGCCAGCAGCGGACAGGGACTTAATGAAAAACTGTTTTTT
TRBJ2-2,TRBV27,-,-,CASTSGTGTGELFF,TGTGCCAGCACTAGCGGGACAGGAACCGGGGAGCTGTTTTTT
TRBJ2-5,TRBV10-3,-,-,CAISESGLPQETQYF,TGTGCCATCAGTGAGTCCGGACTCCCCCAAGAGACCCAGTACTTC
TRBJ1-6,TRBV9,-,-,CASSDTPNSPLHF,TGTGCCAGCAGCGATACACCGAATTCACCCCTCCACTTT
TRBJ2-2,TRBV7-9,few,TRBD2,CASSPAAGRAGELFF,TGTGCCAGCAGCCCAGCAGCGGGACGGGCTGGGGAGCTGTTTTTT
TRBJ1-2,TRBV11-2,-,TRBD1,CASKTGTGDYGYTF,TGTGCCAGCAAGACCGGGACAGGGGACTATGGCTACACCTTC
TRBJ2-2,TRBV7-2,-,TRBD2,CASSLSILASVNTGELFF,TGTGCCAGCAGCTTATCAATACTAGCGTCCGTAAACACCGGGGAGCTGTTTTTT
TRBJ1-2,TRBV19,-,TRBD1,CASSIDRVVGGYTF,TGTGCCAGTAGTATCGACAGGGTGGTTGGTGGCTACACCTTC
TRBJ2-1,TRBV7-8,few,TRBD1,CASSQRDSRQFF,TGTGCCAGCAGCCAAAGGGACAGCAGGCAGTTCTTC
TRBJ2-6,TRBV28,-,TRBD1,CASSSPGQRSSGANVLTF,TGTGCCAGCAGTTCCCCGGGACAGCGAAGCTCTGGGGCCAACGTCCTGACTTTC
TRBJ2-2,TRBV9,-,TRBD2,CASSLLAGGPTGELFF,TGTGCCAGCAGCTTATTAGCGGGGGGGCCCACCGGGGAGCTGTTTTTT
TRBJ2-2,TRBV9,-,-,CASSFRGVGNTGELFF,TGTGCCAGCAGCTTCCGGGGTGTCGGGAACACCGGGGAGCTGTTTTTT
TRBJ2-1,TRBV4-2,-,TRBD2,CASSHANSGAGGFGYNEQFF,TGTGCCAGCAGCCATGCCAACTCCGGGGCGGGAGGGTTCGGGTACAATGAGCAGTTCTTC
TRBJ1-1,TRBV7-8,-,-,CASSPMAETGPRGTEAFF,TGTGCCAGCAGCCCCATGGCCGAGACAGGACCTCGGGGCACTGAAGCTTTCTTT
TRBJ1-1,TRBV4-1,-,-,CASSQAGYLSAFF,TGCGCCAGCAGCCAGGCCGGGTACCTGAGTGCTTTCTTT
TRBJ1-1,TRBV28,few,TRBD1,CASSFDPGQGMTEAFF,TGTGCCAGCAGTTTCGACCCCGGACAGGGGATGACTGAAGCTTTCTTT
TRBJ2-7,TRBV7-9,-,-,CASSSYGLSVSYEQYF,TGTGCCAGCAGCTCTTATGGACTCTCCGTTTCCTACGAGCAGTACTTC
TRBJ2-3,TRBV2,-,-,CASSESLPGLGTDTQYF,TGTGCCAGCAGTGAGAGCTTGCCAGGTTTGGGCACAGATACGCAGTATTTT
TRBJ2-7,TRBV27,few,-,CASSLNSGATYEQYF,TGTGCCAGCAGTTTAAACAGCGGAGCCACCTACGAGCAGTACTTC
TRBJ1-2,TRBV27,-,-,CASSLWGGNGYTF,TGTGCCAGCAGTCTCTGGGGAGGGAATGGCTACACCTTC
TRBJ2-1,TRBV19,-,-,CATSRDEFYNEQFF,TGTGCCACTTCCAGGGATGAGTTCTACAATGAGCAGTTCTTC
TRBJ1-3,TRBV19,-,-,CASSIIRRGQSLSSGNTIYF,TGTGCCAGTAGTATTATTCGGAGGGGTCAAAGCCTTTCCTCTGGAAACACCATATATTTT
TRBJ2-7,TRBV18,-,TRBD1,CASSPGTGDEQYF,TGTGCCAGCTCACCCGGGACAGGGGACGAGCAGTACTTC